The following is a TCR beta chain sequence with its context. Antigen specificity is unknown. These data are taken from a study of T cell responses to AZD1222 COVID-19 vaccine. Regarding the study as a whole: Among those given AZD1222, only 5 to 7 were seropositive at baseline. Repertoires in all cases were sampled only once the peak T cell response had passed. Among the donors, most were white British and more were female, and clonal diversity was possibly underestimated. A rise in Spike-specific TCR breadth and depth followed two AZD1222 doses.

Between the trimmed V and J ends, which lost 3 bases and 8 bases, there was a span of 14 bases. The CDR3 length is 14 residues. Germline V gives CDR1 MDHEN, CDR2 SYDVKM. This table comes from immunoSEQ multiplex PCR, and its TCRdb copy is limited to in-frame clones, with some not included. The table includes fewer than 180,000 clones, less than 95% detected once. This material consisted of peripheral blood, taken on day 0 of AZD1222 vaccination. This sequence joins TRBV28 and TRBJ2-1, with D perhaps assigned TRBD1 or TRBD2 (7 bases each). The TCR sequence derives from an adult in good health. The CDR3 sequence: CASSFQGGRYEQFF. The CDR3 nucleotides are TGTGCCAGCAGTTTTCAGGGGGGGAGGTATGAGCAGTTCTTC.